The 3 T cell receptor beta chains given below trace back to one sample, sequenced in a study of OX40 agonist ivuxolimab in advanced cancers. Repertoires were generated with immunoSEQ multiplex PCR, while TCRdb's copy carries only in-frame clones and drops some. The sample consists of some 73,000 clones, 80% to 90% of them appearing once. The material was CD4+ or CD8+ T cells sorted from blood, obtained in a trial of the OX40 agonist ivuxolimab. These receptors were taken from an adult with an advanced solid tumor such as melanoma, head and neck, liver or kidney cancer.

This chain connects TRBV19 to TRBJ1-2; 8 bases are a match to TRBD1. Looked up from germline, CDR1 is LNHDA and CDR2 is SQIVND (reference sequence). The V and J ends lost 6 bases and 8 bases, in that order; junction bases with no gene match: 5. The CDR3 runs to 12 residues. The DNA for the CDR3 is TGTGCCAGTAGGGGACAGGCCCGGGGCTACACCTTC. Protein product: CASRGQARGYTF.

This chain joins TRBV7-9 and TRBJ1-1, with a possible D match to TRBD1 (5 bases). The CDR3 totals 15 residues. Germline assignment: CDR1 SEHNR and CDR2 FQNEAQ (reference sequence). V was cut by 5 bases and J by 8 bases, with 21 bases left in between. The CDR3 spells CASSTRSGQAPEAFF. CDR3 DNA: TGTGCCAGCAGCACACGGTCAGGGCAGGCCCCCGAAGCTTTCTTT.

V usage is TRBV5-6 and J usage is TRBJ1-3; no reliable D call. This CDR3 region has 13 residues. V lost 4 bases to trimming and J lost 2 bases, with 7 bases between them. Per the germline V gene, CDR1 is SGHDT and CDR2 is YYEEEE. In nucleotides, the CDR3 is TGTGCCAGCAGCCTGAATGCTGGAAACACCATATATTTT. It encodes CASSLNAGNTIYF. The variable domain in full, completed from reference TRBV5-6 and TRBJ1-3, reads DAGVTQSPTHLIKTRGQQVTLRCSPKSGHDTVSWYQQALGQGPQFIFQYYEEEERQRGNFPDRFSGHQFPNYSSELNVNALLLGDSALYLCASSLNAGNTIYFGEGSWLTVV.